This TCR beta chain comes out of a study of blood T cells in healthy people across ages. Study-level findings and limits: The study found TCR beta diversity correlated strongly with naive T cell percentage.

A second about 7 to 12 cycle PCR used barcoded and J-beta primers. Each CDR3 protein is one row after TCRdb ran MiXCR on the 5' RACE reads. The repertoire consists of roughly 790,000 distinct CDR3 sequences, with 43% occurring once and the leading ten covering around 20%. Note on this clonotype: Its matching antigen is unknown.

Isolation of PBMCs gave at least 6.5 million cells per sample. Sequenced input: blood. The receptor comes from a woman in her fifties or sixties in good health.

CDR3 coding DNA: TGTGCCAGCAGTGGGGAACGCAGGACTAGCGGGAGCCCCTACGAGCAGTACTTC. Protein sequence: CASSGERRTSGSPYEQYF. The chain carries TRBV28 and TRBJ2-7; 13 bases fit TRBD2. Trimming removed 5 bases from V and 2 bases from J; junction bases left unmatched: 12. The CDR3 runs 18 residues. The germline V gene has CDR1 MDHEN and CDR2 SYDVKM.